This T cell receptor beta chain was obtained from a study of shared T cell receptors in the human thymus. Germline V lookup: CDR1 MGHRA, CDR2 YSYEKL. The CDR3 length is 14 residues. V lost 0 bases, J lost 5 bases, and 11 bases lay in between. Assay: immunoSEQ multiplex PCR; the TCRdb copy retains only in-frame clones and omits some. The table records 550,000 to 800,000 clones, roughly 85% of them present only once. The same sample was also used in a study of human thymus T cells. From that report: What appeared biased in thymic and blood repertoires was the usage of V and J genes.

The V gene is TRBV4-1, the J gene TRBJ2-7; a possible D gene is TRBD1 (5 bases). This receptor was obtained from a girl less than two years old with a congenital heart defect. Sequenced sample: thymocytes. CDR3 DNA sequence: TGCGCCAGCAGCCAAGATGAGGAAGGGGACGAGCAGTACTTC. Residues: CASSQDEEGDEQYF.